These T cell receptor beta chains were read from a single sample in a study of blood T cells in healthy people across ages. TCRdb reprocessed the 5' RACE reads with MiXCR, giving one entry per CDR3 protein. The profile shows 1,100,000 or so distinct CDR3 sequences, under 55% of them singletons. Sequencing was carried out using blood. The receptors shown here come from a woman aged 55-69 years in good health. CDR3s include the opening cysteine and the closing phenylalanine or tryptophan. A D gene is named only where the DNA matches it firmly. Size is stated for part of the rows, as once, few or many counts, or as a class when the clone is expanded.

v_call,clone_size,j_call,d_call,cdr3_aa,cdr3_nt
TRBV20-1,few,TRBJ2-7,.,CSASTGTPYEQYF,TGCAGTGCTAGTACAGGGACCCCCTACGAGCAGTACTTC
TRBV11-2,.,TRBJ2-1,.,CASSLVSSSLNEQFF,TGTGCCAGCAGCTTAGTCTCTAGTTCCCTTAATGAGCAGTTCTTC
TRBV4-1,.,TRBJ2-7,.,CASSQSPTASASSYNEQYF,TGCGCCAGCAGCCAATCTCCTACAGCTAGCGCCTCTTCCTACAATGAGCAGTACTTC
TRBV4-2,.,TRBJ2-3,.,CASSHDRDTQYF,TGTGCCAGCAGCCACGATCGGGATACGCAGTATTTT
TRBV12-3/TRBV12-4,few,TRBJ2-3,TRBD2,CASRLAGFADTQYF,TGTGCCAGCAGACTAGCGGGATTTGCAGATACGCAGTATTTT
TRBV29-1,.,TRBJ2-6,.,CSVEDVLPGANVLTF,TGCAGCGTTGAAGACGTTCTGCCTGGGGCCAACGTCCTGACTTTC
TRBV6-2/TRBV6-3,few,TRBJ2-5,TRBD2,CASSLLAGSETQYF,TGTGCCAGCAGTTTACTAGCGGGATCAGAGACCCAGTACTTC
TRBV28,.,TRBJ1-5,.,CASRPSGSANQPQHF,TGTGCCAGCAGGCCGAGCGGGAGCGCCAATCAGCCCCAGCATTTT
TRBV28,.,TRBJ2-1,TRBD1,CASTPGAGGDEQFF,TGTGCCAGCACCCCCGGGGCAGGGGGCGATGAGCAGTTCTTC
TRBV2,.,TRBJ2-1,.,CASITSSYNEQFF,TGTGCCAGCATCACGAGCTCCTACAATGAGCAGTTCTTC
TRBV6-1,.,TRBJ1-1,.,CASRRETNTEAFF,TGTGCCAGCAGGCGGGAAACGAACACTGAAGCTTTCTTT
TRBV29-1,few,TRBJ2-1,.,CSVFPPGNEQFF,TGCAGCGTCTTTCCTCCGGGCAATGAGCAGTTCTTC
TRBV12-3/TRBV12-4,.,TRBJ2-1,TRBD2,CASSSRVPGGQFF,TGTGCCAGCAGTTCCAGGGTACCGGGGGGGCAGTTCTTC
TRBV7-2,few,TRBJ2-1,.,CASSSSPAERAYNEQFF,TGTGCCAGCAGCTCCTCTCCTGCGGAGAGGGCCTACAATGAGCAGTTCTTC
TRBV20-1,.,TRBJ2-7,.,CSARDSTPQQYF,TGCAGTGCTAGAGATAGCACTCCGCAGCAGTACTTC
TRBV12-3/TRBV12-4,.,TRBJ1-1,TRBD1,CASSHIQGRTEAFF,TGTGCCAGCAGCCACATACAGGGGAGGACTGAAGCTTTCTTT
TRBV5-1,once,TRBJ2-7,TRBD1,CASSWGDREKYEQYF,TGCGCCAGCAGCTGGGGGGACAGGGAGAAATACGAGCAGTACTTC
TRBV5-5,few,TRBJ2-7,.,CASSPGPGDTSYEQYF,TGTGCCAGCAGCCCTGGGCCAGGGGACACCTCCTACGAGCAGTACTTC
TRBV5-5,.,TRBJ1-1,TRBD1,CASSRGGQSNTEAFF,TGTGCCAGCAGCCGCGGGGGACAGTCGAACACTGAAGCTTTCTTT